This T cell receptor beta chain was identified during a study of blood T cell repertoires in COVID-19. Study at large: Sites across the United States, Italy and Spain contributed samples from acute and convalescent COVID-19.

In germline, CDR1 is SGHRS, CDR2 YFSETQ. Trimming cost V 1 base and J 11 bases; bases outside gene matches: 26. This CDR3 has 19 amino acids. Measured with immunoSEQ multiplex PCR; TCRdb has only the in-frame clones, and not every one. The table records 200,000 to 250,000 clones, under 90% of them present only once. The cohort comprised adults aged about 18 to 90 years residing in about 25 US areas. Allocation to cohorts depended on clinical history reported by the participants. The chain employs TRBV5-1 and TRBJ1-1; 7 nucleotides align to TRBD1. The sequenced sample was PBMCs or T cells enriched from blood (not recorded which). The sequence derives from a woman aged 40 to 55 who had been exposed to COVID-19. CDR3 amino acids: CASSLRFLAGTEFLGSAFF. In DNA form, the CDR3 reads TGCGCCAGCAGCTTGCGTTTCTTGGCTGGGACAGAATTTTTGGGGTCGGCTTTCTTT. Complete variable domain (other parts from reference TRBV5-1 and TRBJ1-1): KAGVTQTPRYLIKTRGQQVTLSCSPISGHRSVSWYQQTPGQGLQFLFEYFSETQRNKGNFPGRFSGRQFSNSRSEMNVSTLELGDSALYLCASSLRFLAGTEFLGSAFFGQGTRLTVV.